The rows below give T cell receptor beta chains drawn from one sample of a study of neurological immune-mediated disorders. TCRdb ran MiXCR on the 5' RACE reads and lists one entry per CDR3 protein. Among 66,000 or so distinct CDR3 sequences, roughly 5% were seen once, and the ten largest hold roughly 2.8%. The material sequenced was PBMCs. The source of these receptors is a woman aged 25 to 39 with multiple sclerosis. Each CDR3 is given with its conserved first and last residue. Each record gives: V gene, D gene, J gene, clone size, CDR3 protein, CDR3 DNA. The D gene is left open where the match is weak. A row's size may be missing; if present it is once, few, many or a size class.

v_gene: TRBV12-3/TRBV12-4; d_gene: -; j_gene: TRBJ2-3; abundance: many; CDR3aa: CASSLPGADTQYF; CDR3nt: TGTGCCAGCAGTTTGCCCGGAGCAGATACGCAGTATTTT
v_gene: TRBV20-1; d_gene: -; j_gene: TRBJ2-7; abundance: many; CDR3aa: CSASEGFPYEQYF; CDR3nt: TGCAGTGCTAGTGAGGGGTTCCCCTACGAGCAGTACTTC
v_gene: TRBV5-6; d_gene: -; j_gene: TRBJ1-2; abundance: many; CDR3aa: CASTSSGTITFGYTF; CDR3nt: TGTGCCAGCACCTCTTCGGGGACTATTACGTTCGGCTACACCTTC
v_gene: TRBV3-1; d_gene: -; j_gene: TRBJ2-5; abundance: many; CDR3aa: CASSQVARTRQETQYF; CDR3nt: TGTGCCAGCAGCCAAGTTGCTCGGACACGACAAGAGACCCAGTACTTC
v_gene: TRBV5-1; d_gene: TRBD1; j_gene: TRBJ1-1; abundance: many; CDR3aa: CASRPTDRGRNTEAFF; CDR3nt: TGCGCCAGCAGACCAACGGACAGGGGGCGTAACACTGAAGCTTTCTTT
v_gene: TRBV12-3/TRBV12-4; d_gene: -; j_gene: TRBJ1-2; abundance: many; CDR3aa: CASSLLAQPGGYTF; CDR3nt: TGTGCCAGCAGTTTGTTGGCCCAGCCGGGTGGCTACACCTTC
v_gene: TRBV27; d_gene: -; j_gene: TRBJ2-1; abundance: -; CDR3aa: CASSSVRDNYNEQFF; CDR3nt: TGTGCCAGCAGTTCCGTCCGGGACAATTACAATGAGCAGTTCTTC
v_gene: TRBV5-5; d_gene: TRBD1; j_gene: TRBJ1-5; abundance: -; CDR3aa: CASSVSGQGFGQPQNF; CDR3nt: TGTGCCAGCAGCGTGTCGGGACAGGGTTTCGGTCAGCCCCAGAATTTT
v_gene: TRBV7-2; d_gene: -; j_gene: TRBJ2-5; abundance: many; CDR3aa: CASSLGGSGQETQYF; CDR3nt: TGTGCCAGCAGCTTAGGGGGGTCGGGGCAAGAGACCCAGTACTTC
v_gene: TRBV5-6; d_gene: -; j_gene: TRBJ1-6; abundance: few; CDR3aa: CASSPGPRSSYNSPLNF; CDR3nt: TGTGCCAGCAGCCCCGGCCCGAGGAGCTCCTATAATTCACCCCTCAACTTT
v_gene: TRBV7-3; d_gene: -; j_gene: TRBJ1-1; abundance: many; CDR3aa: CASSPGQSGTEAFF; CDR3nt: TGTGCCAGCAGCCCAGGACAGTCGGGTACTGAAGCTTTCTTT
v_gene: TRBV20-1; d_gene: -; j_gene: TRBJ2-1; abundance: many; CDR3aa: CSARDGQNYNEQFF; CDR3nt: TGCAGTGCTAGAGATGGACAGAACTACAATGAGCAGTTCTTC
v_gene: TRBV5-1; d_gene: -; j_gene: TRBJ2-1; abundance: many; CDR3aa: CASSVDPADSYNEQFF; CDR3nt: TGCGCCAGCAGCGTAGATCCAGCGGACTCCTACAATGAGCAGTTCTTC
v_gene: TRBV20-1; d_gene: -; j_gene: TRBJ2-7; abundance: many; CDR3aa: CSASSEQYF; CDR3nt: TGCAGTGCTAGTAGCGAGCAGTACTTC